The T cell receptor (beta chain) described here comes from a study of naive and memory T cell subsets. CDR1 SGHAT and CDR2 FQNNGV come from the germline V gene. This CDR3 spans 15 amino acids. V dropped 4 bases and J dropped 6; count of bases not matched to a gene: 5. The sample's treatment: skin biopsy from PPD injection site in Mantoux-positive individual. Reverse transcription used DNase-treated unsorted total RNA, aiming for roughly 1 to 1,100 ng. A UMI-containing oligonucleotide was joined by 3' ligation to the TCR cDNA template. Blood and skin TCR RNA was reverse transcribed with alpha and beta constant primers. TCRdb ran MiXCR on the UMI-ligation and nested PCR reads and lists one entry per CDR3 protein. The sample carries 17,000 or so distinct CDR3 sequences, nearly 9.5% recorded once. This clonotype turned up a few times.

The sample here was skin, taken from a tuberculin skin test site. This chain joins TRBV11-2 and TRBJ2-1; 11 bases agree with TRBD2. The clonotype originates from an adult in good health. The CDR3 DNA reads as TGTGCCAGCAGCTCAGGAGGACTAGCGGGCAATGAGCAGTTCTTC. It yields the protein CASSSGGLAGNEQFF.